This TCR beta chain was captured by sequencing in a study of blood T cell repertoires in COVID-19. CDR3 length: 15 amino acids. Germline V gene lookup returns CDR1 SGHAT and CDR2 FQNNGV. The junction had 10 bases not matched to a gene; V was cut back by 5 bases and J by 7 bases. Allocation to cohorts depended on clinical history reported by the participants. Measured with immunoSEQ multiplex PCR; TCRdb has only the in-frame clones, and not every one. The table records a few hundred thousand clones, 85% of them present only once. The rearrangement links TRBV11-2 to TRBJ1-4; 7 bases agree with TRBD1. The sequence came from a woman aged 45-65 years who had recovered from COVID-19. The sequenced sample was PBMCs or T cells enriched from blood (not recorded which). Here the CDR3 reads CASSDSGTVGEKLFF. For the CDR3, the DNA is TGTGCCAGCAGCGATTCCGGGACAGTCGGTGAAAAACTGTTTTTT.